The clone carrying this T cell receptor beta chain was detected many times. The antigen remains unidentified. These data originate in a study of neurological immune-mediated disorders. Germline V lookup: CDR1 SGHRS, CDR2 YFSETQ. V was pared by 0 bases and J by 6 bases, with 16 bases between. There are 16 residues in the CDR3. General observations from the study: Private repertoires in all groups were suggested, as expanded clones shared no CDR3 amino acid sequences across subjects. The most TCR clonal expansion was seen in HTLV-1-associated myelopathy, and the least was seen in multiple sclerosis, which fell below healthy controls.

Specified time point: technical triplicate 2. PBMCs stored at -80 C, 2 million in total, were the source of the unsorted libraries. The cDNA came from 5'RACE, which used 10-nucleotide random UMIs. MiXCR, applied by TCRdb to the 5' RACE reads, yields one record per CDR3 protein. The sample has tens of thousands of distinct CDR3 sequences, nearly 25% seen once. The specimen sequenced was PBMCs. The genes are TRBV5-1 and TRBJ2-1; a weak D match, TRBD1 (5 bases). This receptor was identified in a man between 60 and 75 years old with HTLV-1-associated myelopathy (HAM/TSP). In nucleotides, the CDR3 is TGCGCCAGCAGCTTGGAAGTGCCGCAGGGTCCCAATGAGCAGTTCTTC. Translated, it gives CASSLEVPQGPNEQFF. The full variable domain, completed using reference TRBV5-1 and TRBJ2-1, is KAGVTQTPRYLIKTRGQQVTLSCSPISGHRSVSWYQQTPGQGLQFLFEYFSETQRNKGNFPGRFSGRQFSNSRSEMNVSTLELGDSALYLCASSLEVPQGPNEQFFGPGTRLTVL.